This TCR beta chain originates from a study of shared clonotypes between healthy human individuals (dated by TCRdb to about 2020). For the study in its entirety: The cohort comprised a couple of women and a few men aged 18 to 49 years. The study deeply sequenced blood TCR repertoires of about five healthy adults to estimate repertoire size and the extent of clonotype sharing between individuals. To increase sequencing depth and limit assay-specific biases, TCR repertoire library preparation and sequencing were carried out by different laboratories using diverse techniques. Per donor, three plates each were used for CD4 naive and CD4 memory, two for CD8 naive, and one for CD8 memory. Per donor, leukapheresis produced somewhere between about 0.94 and 9.5 billion PBMCs.

CD8 naive samples were CD45RO-negative cells positively selected for CCR7, giving a CD45RA+CCR7+ population that excluded TemRA cells. The donors were healthy, HIV-negative adults with no recently reported acute infections or vaccinations. Every donor was a Caucasian adult living in Nashville, Tennessee, USA. Blood was collected by leukapheresis, and PBMCs were isolated by Ficoll-Histopaque density gradient centrifugation and then cryopreserved in liquid nitrogen vapor phase. Analytical flow cytometry was used to check the purity and quantity of every magnetically sorted T cell population. Genomic DNA was isolated from each sorted fraction and quantified by UV absorbance on a Nanodrop 2000c. Comment on this clone: Its binding antigen is unknown. No much larger clone is present one base from it, and per-base qualities are unavailable.

Using the deep immunoSEQ assay, multiplex PCR amplified TCR CDR3 regions from genomic DNA. For each cell subset, the extracted genomic DNA was distributed evenly across all wells of several immunoSEQ 96-well plates, and each plate served as one replicate. For sorted subsets, 150 to 250 ng genomic DNA, equal to 30,000 or so T cell genomes, was loaded into each replicate PCR. Purified libraries were measured with a Qubit 3.0 fluorometer, size-checked on a Bioanalyzer 2100, and measured again with the KAPA Library Quantification kit. A separate single-read 150-cycle Illumina NextSeq 550 flow cell was used to sequence each immunoSEQ 96-well plate. On the authors' methods: Because the immunoSEQ output included only junctional sequences and no quality scores, the filtering could not be the same as the filtering used for full-length reads. To assign V/J genes and CDR3, sequences were annotated against IMGT germline references using PyIR, a Python wrapper for IgBLAST v1.9. Any read was removed if the V/J assignment was weak (E-value above 1e-6), the CDR3 was missing, or the read contained stop codons, out-of-frame junctions, or ambiguous translated residues. V3J clonotypes were defined as sequences sharing the same inferred V gene, J gene, and CDR3 amino acid sequence. Percentage overlap between repertoires was computed as shared unique clonotypes divided by the size of the smaller repertoire. RTK rarefaction, the Chao1 estimator, and Recon v2.1 estimates of unobserved clonotypes were used to assess repertoire richness. OLGA was used to compute generation probabilities for all TCRbeta clonotypes that the gDNA method yielded from a few donors. TCRdb provides this immuneACCESS table in a form limited to in-frame rearrangements. Some clones are lacking; in checked studies, under half of them reflect an unresolved V gene, and why the rest are absent is not known. V, J and clone size are those of that table, while D and trimming were read from the DNA. The sample records approximately 720,000 clones, roughly 94% of which are singletons. The ten largest clones represent roughly 22% of the sample.

V ends up 3 bases short and J 7 bases short, with an unmatched junction base count of 9. CDR3 length: 15 amino acids, cysteine to phenylalanine. Just the 45-base CDR3 DNA is kept, in frame starting at base 1. For CDR1 and CDR2, the germline V gene lists SGDLS and YYNGEE. Overall study outcomes, separate from this receptor: Higher generation probabilities were observed for clonotypes shared by all four sorted-subset donors than for non-shared clonotypes. Naive subsets generally had larger estimated clonotype richness than memory subsets did. When a few donors were compared, the shared fraction of clonotypes was roughly 4.8% for naive CD4, approximately 3.5% for naive CD8, 2% to 2.5% for memory CD4, and less than 0.5% for memory CD8. The genetic and exposure-history diversity represented was limited by the small number of donors. Incomplete sequencing was indicated by rarefaction of sorted-subset datasets, despite the large sequencing depth. Sampling was limited to blood, and TCR repertoires in tissue likely differ from TCR repertoires in blood. Pairwise subsampling indicated that sequencing depth was expected to affect the degree of clonotype sharing among donors.

The chain is made from TRBV9 and TRBJ2-1; TRBD1 fits 8 bases in the junction. The specimen sequenced was naive CD8+ T cells sorted from blood. The sample's cell subset or site label, in plain terms: CD45RA+CCR7+. The receptor comes from a man aged 25 to 40 in good health. The CDR3 region: CASSEGRGLRNEQFF. DNA sequence: TGTGCCAGCAGCGAAGGCAGGGGGCTTCGAAATGAGCAGTTCTTC. The reference TRBV9 and TRBJ2-1 proteins fill in what lies around the CDR3, so the full variable domain reads DSGVTQTPKHLITATGQRVTLRCSPRSGDLSVYWYQQSLDQGLQFLIQYYNGEERAKGNILERFSAQQFPDLHSELNLSSLELGDSALYFCASSEGRGLRNEQFFGPGTRLTVL.